Presented here are 20 T cell receptor beta chains from one specimen sequenced in a study of T and B cells in COVID-19 patients. Each TRB amplification used roughly 250-550 ng of genomic DNA from blood. BIOMED2 TRB-A/B primer pools were used in multiplex TRB PCR. One entry per CDR3 protein, called by TCRdb with MiXCR from the multiplex PCR reads. The data show 4,000 to 6,000 distinct CDR3 sequences, with roughly 21% seen just once and 6.5% held by the top ten. Sequenced input: blood. These receptor sequences come from a human donor who had recovered from COVID-19.

This clonotype is medium-sized in the sample. V is TRBV12-3 or TRBV12-4 and J is TRBJ2-7; TRBD1 matches at 7 bases. Losses at the gene ends were 6 bases for V and 7 bases for J; bases not matched to a gene: 12. The CDR3 contains 14 residues. In DNA, the CDR3 is TGTGCCAGCAGCGAGGGGGCGCAATTAGGGGAGCAGTACTTC. Protein product: CASSEGAQLGEQYF.

This clonotype was recorded a few times. The gene calls are TRBV11-1 and TRBJ1-2, with TRBD1 as a possible D gene (6 bases). This CDR3 is 12 amino acids long. Germline values: CDR1 SGHAT, CDR2 FQDESV (reference sequence). V lost 5 bases to trimming and J lost 8 bases, with 12 bases between them. DNA of the CDR3: TGTGCCAGCAGCAAAAACAGGGACGGCTACACCTTC. It encodes CASSKNRDGYTF.

A few counts support this clonotype. The CDR3 region has the DNA TGCGCCAGCGGGCCTATCGGGACTAGCGGGATGTACTCGAACACCGGGGAGCTGTTTTTT. This encodes CASGPIGTSGMYSNTGELFF. This chain joins TRBV4-1 and TRBJ2-2; 13 bases fit TRBD2. The germline V gene encodes CDR1 MGHRA and CDR2 YSYEKL. V shed 8 bases, J shed 0 bases, and the junction held 15 bases outside the gene matches. The CDR3 has 20 residues.

With respect to this clonotype: This may come from a read error, since a much larger clone is one base off. This sequence joins TRBV11-3 and TRBJ2-6, with D possibly matching TRBD1 (5 bases). This CDR3 is 17 amino acids long. Germline loops: CDR1 SGHNT, CDR2 YENEEA. The CDR3, as DNA: TGTGCCTGCAGCTCCCGGGCAGGGCGATCTGGGGCCAACGTCCTGACTTTC. It encodes CACSSRAGRSGANVLTF.

This sequence joins TRBV5-1 and TRBJ2-7, with 11 bases lining up with TRBD1. V was pared by 0 bases and J by 4 bases, with 3 bases of the junction left unmatched. Germline loops: CDR1 SGHRS, CDR2 YFSETQ. This CDR3 has 15 amino acids. The CDR3: CASSLAGQGGYEQYF. CDR3 DNA sequence: TGCGCCAGCAGCTTGGCGGGACAGGGGGGTTACGAGCAGTACTTC. Full variable domain (remainder filled in from reference TRBV5-1 and TRBJ2-7): KAGVTQTPRYLIKTRGQQVTLSCSPISGHRSVSWYQQTPGQGLQFLFEYFSETQRNKGNFPGRFSGRQFSNSRSEMNVSTLELGDSALYLCASSLAGQGGYEQYFGPGTRLTVT.

A note on this clonotype: One base away lies a much larger clone, so this may be a sequencing read error. The chain links TRBV5-1 to TRBJ2-1; the D gene is possibly TRBD1 (6 bases). CDR1 and CDR2 from the germline V gene are SGHRS and YFSETQ. The CDR3 length is 14 residues. The V gene lost 4 bases and the J gene lost 10 bases, with 18 bases spanning the gap. DNA of the CDR3: TGCGCCAGCAGCACCCTGACAGGAGCCTACGAGCAGTTCTTC. Translation: CASSTLTGAYEQFF.

The rearrangement joins TRBV20-1 to TRBJ2-6; no definite D call. The CDR3 spans 14 residues. Germline V gene lookup returns CDR1 DFQATT and CDR2 SNEGSKA (reference sequence). Trimming removed 2 bases at V and 2 bases at J, with 7 bases between. The CDR3 loop is CSARPVAGANVLTF. The CDR3 region has the DNA TGCAGTGCTAGACCTGTCGCTGGGGCCAACGTCCTGACTTTC.

This clonotype was picked up one time. The rearrangement links TRBV20-1 to TRBJ1-5; possible D gene TRBD1, 5 bases. The CDR3 is 15 residues long. Between the trimmed V and J ends, which lost 1 base and 3 bases, there was a span of 13 bases. The germline V gene has CDR1 DFQATT and CDR2 SNEGSKA (reference sequence). CDR3 DNA: TGCAGTGCTAGAGTGGGAGGGGCCACCAATCAGCCCCAGCATTTT. Translated: CSARVGGATNQPQHF.

V usage is TRBV12-5 and J usage is TRBJ2-5; D is perhaps TRBD2 (5 bases). Trimming took 5 bases from V and 3 from J, leaving 10 bases between them. Per germline, CDR1 LGHNT and CDR2 FRNRAP. The CDR3 consists of 13 residues. Here the CDR3 DNA reads TGTGCTAGTGGTCCGGGATGGGAAGAGACCCAGTACTTC. Translated, it gives CASGPGWEETQYF.

This clonotype was observed a handful of times. This chain joins TRBV28 and TRBJ2-3; D is tentatively TRBD1 or TRBD2 (6 bases each). Trimming took 2 bases from V and 1 from J, leaving 10 bases between them. From germline, CDR1 is MDHEN and CDR2 SYDVKM. This CDR3 contains 15 residues. The CDR3 DNA is TGTGCCAGCAGTTTAGGAGGGGGTGGCACAGATACGCAGTATTTT. Translated: CASSLGGGGTDTQYF.

The V call is TRBV11-3, the J call TRBJ2-1; 9 nucleotides line up with TRBD2. V shed 8 bases, J shed 5 bases, and the junction held 10 bases outside the gene matches. Per the germline V gene, CDR1 is SGHNT and CDR2 is YENEEA. This CDR3 spans 15 amino acids. The CDR3 is CASRDYAGGHNEQFF. CDR3 bases: TGTGCCAGCCGGGACTACGCGGGGGGGCACAATGAGCAGTTCTTC.

By share, this clonotype ranks as medium-sized. The chain recombines TRBV6-1 with TRBJ2-1; D could derive from TRBD1 or TRBD2 (5 bases each). Germline values: CDR1 MNHNS, CDR2 SASEGT. The V end was cut by 1 base, the J end by 5 bases, with 6 bases between. CDR3 length: 13 amino acids. CDR3 in amino acids: CASSEVGDNEQFF. The CDR3 bases are TGTGCCAGCAGTGAAGTGGGGGACAATGAGCAGTTCTTC.

In this sample, this clonotype turned up once. The chain has TRBV27 and TRBJ2-1; D may be TRBD2 (6 bases). The CDR3 runs to 12 residues. Trimming left V 6 bases short and J 8 bases short, with 11 bases between. Germline assignment: CDR1 MNHEY and CDR2 SMNVEV (reference sequence). CDR3 protein: CASRGGGDEQFF. In nucleotides, the CDR3 is TGTGCCAGCAGGGGGGGAGGCGATGAGCAGTTCTTC.

V gene TRBV27 combines with J gene TRBJ2-6, with no clear D. Germline CDR1 reads MNHEY; CDR2 reads SMNVEV (reference sequence). This CDR3 comprises 13 residues. The V end lost 11 bases, the J end lost 4 bases, and 12 bases lay between the germline ends. CDR3 sequence: CASAMAGANVLTF. CDR3 nucleotide sequence: TGTGCCTCAGCGATGGCAGGGGCCAACGTCCTGACTTTC.

In this sample, this clonotype turned up a few times. The rearrangement uses TRBV7-6 and TRBJ2-5, with TRBD2 matching 7 bases. V gave up 4 bases and J gave up 5 bases; unmatched junction bases: 4. The germline V gene has CDR1 SGHVS and CDR2 FNYEAQ. This CDR3 is built from 13 residues. CDR3 DNA: TGTGCCAGCAGCTATCCCGGGGGGGAGACCCAGTACTTC. This gives the protein CASSYPGGETQYF. Filled out from reference TRBV7-6 and TRBJ2-5, the complete variable domain reads GAGVSQSPRYKVTKRGQDVALRCDPISGHVSLYWYRQALGQGPEFLTYFNYEAQQDKSGLPNDRFSAERPEGSISTLTIQRTEQRDSAMYRCASSYPGGETQYFGPGTRLLVL.

This clonotype ranks as medium-sized (0.01 to 0.1%). V is TRBV29-1 and J is TRBJ1-1, with D maybe TRBD1 (5 bases). V dropped 6 bases and J dropped 3 bases, with 17 bases sitting between them. Germline values: CDR1 SQVTM, CDR2 ANQGSEA. The CDR3 spans 14 residues. The CDR3 bases are TGCAGCGTCGCGATGGGGGGAGAGTACACTGAAGCTTTCTTT. This sequence encodes CSVAMGGEYTEAFF.

This clonotype is medium-sized in the sample. The rearrangement uses TRBV6-5 and TRBJ1-2; D is unclear. The V gene's germline CDR1 is MNHEY and CDR2 SVGAGI. Deletions cut 6 bases from V and 7 bases from J, with 27 bases between. This CDR3 has 17 residues. In DNA form, the CDR3 reads TGTGCCAGCAGCGCCCGGGGTTCGGGCCAAACCGCGGGTGGCTACACCTTC. Translating gives CASSARGSGQTAGGYTF.

A note on this clonotype: A clone one base away is much larger, so this may be a read error. J is TRBJ2-6 and V is TRBV5-1; D not certain. CDR1 is SGHRS, CDR2 YFSETQ, per germline. CDR3 length: 16 amino acids. The CDR3 DNA sequence: TGCACCAGCAGATTCCAAACCCCCTCTGGGGCCAACGTCCTGACTTTC. Amino acids: CTSRFQTPSGANVLTF.

In the case of this clonotype: An end of the junction differs from the germline gene, which may be a read error. The chain carries TRBV2 and TRBJ1-6; 8 positions match TRBD1. In germline, CDR1 is SNHLY, CDR2 FYNNEI. The CDR3 length is 15 residues. The CDR3 nucleotides read TGTGCCAGCAGACCGTGGGGACAGGTTAATTCACCCCTCAACTTT. It specifies CASRPWGQVNSPLNF. The full variable domain, rest sourced from reference TRBV2 and TRBJ1-6, is EPEVTQTPSHQVTQMGQEVILRCVPISNHLYFYWYRQILGQKVEFLVSFYNNEISEKSEIFDDQFSVERPDGSNFTLKIRSTKLEDSAMYFCASRPWGQVNSPLNFGNGTRLTVT.

Relative to its sample, this clonotype is medium-sized. V usage is TRBV18 and J usage is TRBJ1-4; D remains ambiguous. Germline CDR1 KGHSH, CDR2 LQKENI. The CDR3 totals 15 residues. V dropped 0 bases and J dropped 6 bases, with 11 bases sitting between them. The CDR3 DNA sequence: TGTGCCAGCTCACCACCGGCCTGGAGTGATGAAAAACTGTTTTTT. Its protein product is CASSPPAWSDEKLFF.